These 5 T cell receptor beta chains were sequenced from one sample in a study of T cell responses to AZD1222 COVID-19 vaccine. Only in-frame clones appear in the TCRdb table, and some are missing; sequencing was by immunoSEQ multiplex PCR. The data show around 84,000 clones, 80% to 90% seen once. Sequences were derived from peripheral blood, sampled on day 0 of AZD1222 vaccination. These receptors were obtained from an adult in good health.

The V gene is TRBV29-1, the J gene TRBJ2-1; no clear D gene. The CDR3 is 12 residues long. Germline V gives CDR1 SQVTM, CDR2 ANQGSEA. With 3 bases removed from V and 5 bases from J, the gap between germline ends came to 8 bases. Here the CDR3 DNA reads TGCAGCGTTGAGTACCAGAACAATGAGCAGTTCTTC. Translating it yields CSVEYQNNEQFF.

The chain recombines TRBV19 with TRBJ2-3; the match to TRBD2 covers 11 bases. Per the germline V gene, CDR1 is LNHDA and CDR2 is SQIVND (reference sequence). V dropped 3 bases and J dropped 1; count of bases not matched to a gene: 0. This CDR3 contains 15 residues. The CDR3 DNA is TGTGCCAGTAGTATGACTAGCGGGGGCACAGATACGCAGTATTTT. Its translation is CASSMTSGGTDTQYF.

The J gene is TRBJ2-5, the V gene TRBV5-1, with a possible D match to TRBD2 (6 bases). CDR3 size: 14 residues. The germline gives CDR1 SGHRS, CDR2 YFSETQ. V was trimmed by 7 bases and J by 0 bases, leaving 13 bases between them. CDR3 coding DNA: TGCGCCAGCCGAGGGACTTCGTACCAAGAGACCCAGTACTTC. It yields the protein CASRGTSYQETQYF.

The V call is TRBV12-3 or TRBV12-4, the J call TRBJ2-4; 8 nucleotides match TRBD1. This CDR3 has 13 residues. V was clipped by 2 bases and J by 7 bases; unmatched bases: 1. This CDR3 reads CASSLQGANIQYF. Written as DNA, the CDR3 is TGTGCCAGCAGTTTACAGGGGGCTAACATTCAGTACTTC.

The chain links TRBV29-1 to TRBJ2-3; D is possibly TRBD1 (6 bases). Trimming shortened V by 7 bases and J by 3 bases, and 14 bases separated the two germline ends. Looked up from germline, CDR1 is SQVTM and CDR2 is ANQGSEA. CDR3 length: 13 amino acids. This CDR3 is CSAQNRATDTQYF. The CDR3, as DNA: TGCAGCGCCCAAAACAGGGCGACAGATACGCAGTATTTT.